The 12 T cell receptor beta chains presented below share a single source sample, sequenced in a study of blood T cell repertoires in COVID-19. TCRdb's copy holds only in-frame clones and misses some; the assay was immunoSEQ multiplex PCR. The sample contains 100,000 or so clones, 85% to 95% of which appear only once. The specimen sequenced was peripheral blood. The receptors originated from a man over 45 with active COVID-19.

The V and J genes are TRBV19 and TRBJ1-5; tentative D call: TRBD1 (6 bases). CDR1 is LNHDA, CDR2 SQIVND, per germline (reference sequence). CDR3 length: 17 residues. Trimming shortened V by 3 bases and J by 7 bases, and 22 bases separated the two germline ends. The CDR3 here is CASSIAAGRGERQPQHF. The CDR3 nucleotides read TGTGCCAGTAGTATCGCGGCAGGGAGGGGGGAGAGGCAGCCCCAGCATTTT. Based on the CDR3 plus reference TRBV19 and TRBJ1-5, the full variable domain is DGGITQSPKYLFRKEGQNVTLSCEQNLNHDAMYWYRQDPGQGLRLIYYSQIVNDFQKGDIAEGYSVSREKKESFPLTVTSAQKNPTAFYLCASSIAAGRGERQPQHFGDGTRLSIL.

This chain joins TRBV5-1 and TRBJ1-5; D call uncertain. The V end lost 4 bases, the J end lost 3 bases, and 11 bases lay between the germline ends. The CDR3 consists of 14 residues. Germline assignment: CDR1 SGHRS and CDR2 YFSETQ. This CDR3 is CASSTDGLNQPQHF. The CDR3 DNA reads as TGCGCCAGCAGCACGGACGGACTCAATCAGCCCCAGCATTTT. Based on the CDR3 plus reference TRBV5-1 and TRBJ1-5, the full variable domain is KAGVTQTPRYLIKTRGQQVTLSCSPISGHRSVSWYQQTPGQGLQFLFEYFSETQRNKGNFPGRFSGRQFSNSRSEMNVSTLELGDSALYLCASSTDGLNQPQHFGDGTRLSIL.

The gene calls are TRBV2 and TRBJ2-7; 7 bases align to TRBD1. The CDR3 sequence is 13 residues long. CDR1 SNHLY and CDR2 FYNNEI come from the germline V gene. Trimming took 8 bases from V and 2 from J; bases not matched to a gene: 6. The CDR3 loop is CASRGQGAYEQYF. CDR3 DNA sequence: TGTGCCAGCCGAGGGCAGGGGGCCTACGAGCAGTACTTC.

The rearrangement uses TRBV30 and TRBJ1-3, with D possibly TRBD1 on 5 matching bases. The CDR3 is 16 residues long. The germline gives CDR1 GTSNPN, CDR2 SVGIG (reference sequence). Trimming pared 3 bases from V and 1 base from J, leaving 16 bases between. CDR3: CAWRAIQGLSGNTIYF. As DNA, the CDR3 is TGTGCCTGGAGGGCAATCCAGGGCCTGTCTGGAAACACCATATATTTT.

The chain joins TRBV6-6 to TRBJ2-7; D gene ambiguous. V was pared by 6 bases and J by 3 bases, with 9 bases between. Germline values: CDR1 MNHNY, CDR2 SVGAGI (reference sequence). This CDR3 spans 12 amino acids. The CDR3 DNA sequence: TGTGCCAGCAGCCTACAGAGCTACGAGCAGTACTTC. Translated, it gives CASSLQSYEQYF.

The chain employs TRBV29-1 and TRBJ2-1; 8 bases map to TRBD1. Per germline, CDR1 SQVTM and CDR2 ANQGSEA. Unmatched junction bases numbered 10, after V lost 5 bases and J lost 7 bases. This CDR3 contains 14 residues. CDR3 nucleotide sequence: TGCAGCGTTAACAGGGGGATAGAAAGGAATGAGCAGTTCTTC. Amino acids: CSVNRGIERNEQFF.

This sequence joins TRBV9 and TRBJ2-7, with D maybe TRBD1 (5 bases). The CDR3 is 15 amino acids. Germline-derived CDR1 and CDR2 are SGDLS and YYNGEE. With 0 bases removed from V and 2 bases from J, the gap between germline ends came to 12 bases. DNA for the CDR3: TGTGCCAGCAGCGTAGATCTAGGGGCCCCCTACGAGCAGTACTTC. Amino acid sequence: CASSVDLGAPYEQYF.

This sequence joins TRBV2 and TRBJ1-5; weak D call: TRBD1 (5 bases). This CDR3 comprises 13 residues. V was pared by 6 bases and J by 4 bases, with 10 bases between. Per the germline V gene, CDR1 is SNHLY and CDR2 is FYNNEI. In nucleotides, the CDR3 is TGTGCCAGCAGGGAGACAGTTAATCAGCCCCAGCATTTT. This codes for CASRETVNQPQHF.

V gene TRBV28 combines with J gene TRBJ2-3; tentative D call: TRBD2 (6 bases). The V gene lost 7 bases and the J gene lost 6 bases, with 20 bases spanning the gap. The CDR3 sequence is 15 residues long. CDR1 MDHEN and CDR2 SYDVKM come from the germline V gene. For the CDR3, the DNA is TGTGCCAGCAACCGGGACGGGTCGGGGAGGGATACGCAGTATTTT. Translating gives CASNRDGSGRDTQYF.

The genes are TRBV6-6 and TRBJ2-7, with 8 bases that match TRBD1. J was trimmed by 1 base and V by 10 bases; bases with no gene match: 3. Germline CDR1 MNHNY, CDR2 SVGAGI (reference sequence). The CDR3 runs to 12 residues. CDR3 DNA sequence: TGTGCCACAAGGGACAGGTCCTACGAGCAGTACTTC. Translation gives CATRDRSYEQYF.

The chain carries TRBV2 and TRBJ1-2, with D possibly being TRBD1 (5 bases). CDR3 length: 14 residues. The ends were cut back, 7 bases at V and 1 base at J, with 13 bases in the middle. From germline, CDR1 is SNHLY and CDR2 FYNNEI. DNA of the CDR3: TGTGCCAGCACCAAGACAGTAAATAACTATGGCTACACCTTC. Its translation: CASTKTVNNYGYTF.

This rearrangement joins TRBV28 to TRBJ1-1; D possibly corresponds to TRBD1 (5 bases). The germline gives CDR1 MDHEN, CDR2 SYDVKM. CDR3 length: 13 amino acids. The ends were cut back, 6 bases at V and 1 base at J, with 9 bases in the middle. The CDR3 loop is CASRQTENTEAFF. CDR3 bases: TGTGCCAGCAGACAGACAGAGAACACTGAAGCTTTCTTT.